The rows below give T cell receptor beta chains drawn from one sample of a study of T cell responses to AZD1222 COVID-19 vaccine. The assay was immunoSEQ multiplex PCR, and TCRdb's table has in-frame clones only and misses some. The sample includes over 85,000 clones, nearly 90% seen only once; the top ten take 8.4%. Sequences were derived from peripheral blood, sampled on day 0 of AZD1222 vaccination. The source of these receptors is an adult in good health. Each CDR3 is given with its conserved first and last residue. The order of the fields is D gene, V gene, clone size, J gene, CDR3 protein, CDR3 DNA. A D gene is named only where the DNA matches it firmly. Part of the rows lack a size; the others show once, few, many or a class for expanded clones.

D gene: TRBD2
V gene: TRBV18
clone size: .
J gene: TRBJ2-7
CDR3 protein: CASSPSELAGLYEQYF
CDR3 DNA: TGTGCCAGCTCACCCTCTGAGCTAGCGGGTTTGTACGAGCAGTACTTC

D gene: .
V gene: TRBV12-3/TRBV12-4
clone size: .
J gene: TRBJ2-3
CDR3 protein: CASSGGADTQYF
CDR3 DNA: TGTGCCAGCAGTGGGGGTGCAGATACGCAGTATTTT

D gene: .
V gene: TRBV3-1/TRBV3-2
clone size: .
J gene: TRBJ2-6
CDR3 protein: CASSPTEGLAGANVLTF
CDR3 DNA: TGTGCCAGCAGCCCCACGGAGGGACTGGCCGGGGCCAACGTCCTGACTTTC

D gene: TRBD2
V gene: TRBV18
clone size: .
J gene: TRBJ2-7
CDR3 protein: CASSPKLAGAGEQYF
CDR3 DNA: TGTGCCAGCTCGCCGAAACTAGCGGGGGCTGGGGAGCAGTACTTC

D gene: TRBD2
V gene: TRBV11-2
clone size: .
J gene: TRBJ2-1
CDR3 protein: CASSLGGSGGFF
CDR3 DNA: TGTGCCAGCAGCTTAGGTGGTAGCGGGGGGTTCTTC

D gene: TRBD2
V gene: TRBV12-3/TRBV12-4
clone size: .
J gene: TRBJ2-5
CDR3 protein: CASSLGEGETQYF
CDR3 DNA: TGTGCCAGCAGTTTAGGGGAGGGAGAGACCCAGTACTTC

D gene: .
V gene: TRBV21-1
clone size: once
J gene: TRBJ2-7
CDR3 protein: CASSPGTVRHEQYF
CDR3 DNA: TGTGCCAGCAGTCCCGGGACGGTTCGACACGAGCAGTACTTC

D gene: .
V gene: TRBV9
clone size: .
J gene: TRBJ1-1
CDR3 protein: CASSAPGANTEAFF
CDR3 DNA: TGTGCCAGCAGCGCCCCCGGGGCCAACACTGAAGCTTTCTTT

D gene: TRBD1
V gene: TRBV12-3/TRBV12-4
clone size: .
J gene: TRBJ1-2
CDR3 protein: CASSGQGIGGYTF
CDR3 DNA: TGTGCCAGCAGTGGACAGGGAATTGGTGGCTACACCTTC

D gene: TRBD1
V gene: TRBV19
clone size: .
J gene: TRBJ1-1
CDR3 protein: CASSLGTGDTEAFF
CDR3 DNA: TGTGCCAGCTCCCTCGGGACAGGGGACACTGAAGCTTTCTTT

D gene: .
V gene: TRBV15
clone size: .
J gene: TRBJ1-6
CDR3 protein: CATSRDGSRAGNSPLHF
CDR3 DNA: TGTGCCACCAGCAGAGATGGGTCTAGGGCAGGGAATTCACCCCTCCACTTT

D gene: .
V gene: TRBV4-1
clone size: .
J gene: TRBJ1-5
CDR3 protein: CASSHPSGVGNQPQHF
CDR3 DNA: TGCGCCAGCAGCCACCCCTCGGGGGTTGGCAATCAGCCCCAGCATTTT

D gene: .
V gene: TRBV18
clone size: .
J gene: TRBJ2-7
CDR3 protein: CASSPGWGDEQYF
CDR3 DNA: TGTGCCAGCTCACCAGGGTGGGGAGACGAGCAGTACTTC

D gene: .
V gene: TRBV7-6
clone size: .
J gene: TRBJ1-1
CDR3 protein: CASSTPQGAVGNTEAFF
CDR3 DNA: TGTGCCAGCAGCACTCCACAGGGAGCGGTTGGGAACACTGAAGCTTTCTTT

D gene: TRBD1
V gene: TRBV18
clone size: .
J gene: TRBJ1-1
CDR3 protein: CASSLSTGEGTEAFF
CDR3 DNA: TGTGCCAGCTCCCTATCGACAGGGGAGGGGACTGAAGCTTTCTTT

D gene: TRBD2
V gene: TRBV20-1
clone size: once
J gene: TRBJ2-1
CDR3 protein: CSAGGTSSFRSEQFF
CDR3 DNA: TGCAGTGCTGGTGGGACTAGCTCGTTTCGCAGTGAGCAGTTCTTC

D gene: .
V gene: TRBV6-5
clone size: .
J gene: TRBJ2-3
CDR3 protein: CASSYSFSRGDTQYF
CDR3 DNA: TGTGCCAGCAGTTATAGTTTCAGTCGAGGGGATACGCAGTATTTT

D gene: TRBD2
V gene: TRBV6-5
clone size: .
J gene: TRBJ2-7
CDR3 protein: CASSSGRGAQFYEQYF
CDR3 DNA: TGTGCCAGCAGTTCCGGGCGGGGGGCTCAGTTCTACGAGCAGTACTTC

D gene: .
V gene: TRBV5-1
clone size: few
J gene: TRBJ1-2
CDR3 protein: CASSLGKGMRYGYTF
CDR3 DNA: TGCGCCAGCAGCTTGGGTAAGGGGATGCGGTATGGCTACACCTTC

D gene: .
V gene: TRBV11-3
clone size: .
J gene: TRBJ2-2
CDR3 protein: CASSSTGIDTGELFF
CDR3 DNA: TGTGCCAGCAGCTCCACAGGGATCGACACCGGGGAGCTGTTTTTT

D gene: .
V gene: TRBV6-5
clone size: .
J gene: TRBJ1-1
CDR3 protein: CASSFPGGMNTEAFF
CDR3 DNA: TGTGCCAGCAGTTTTCCTGGGGGCATGAACACTGAAGCTTTCTTT

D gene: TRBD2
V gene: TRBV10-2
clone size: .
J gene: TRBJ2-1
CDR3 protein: CASRGLQSSYNEQFF
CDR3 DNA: TGCGCCAGCAGGGGACTACAGAGCTCCTACAATGAGCAGTTCTTC

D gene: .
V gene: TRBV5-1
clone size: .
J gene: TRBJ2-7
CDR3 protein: CASSWNFYEQYF
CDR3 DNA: TGCGCCAGCAGCTGGAATTTTTACGAGCAGTACTTC

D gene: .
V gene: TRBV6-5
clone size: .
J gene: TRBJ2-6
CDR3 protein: CASSREPSGANVLTF
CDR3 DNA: TGTGCCAGCAGTCGGGAACCTTCTGGGGCCAACGTCCTGACTTTC

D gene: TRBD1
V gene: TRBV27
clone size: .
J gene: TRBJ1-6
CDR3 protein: CASRTGSSYNSPLHF
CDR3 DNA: TGTGCCAGCAGGACAGGGTCCTCCTATAATTCACCCCTCCACTTT

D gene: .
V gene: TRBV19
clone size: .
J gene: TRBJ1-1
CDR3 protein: CASGRDITYTEAFF
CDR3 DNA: TGTGCCAGTGGTCGGGACATCACTTACACTGAAGCTTTCTTT

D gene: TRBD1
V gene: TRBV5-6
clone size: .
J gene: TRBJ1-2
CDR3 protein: CASTQRDRGYGYTF
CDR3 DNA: TGTGCCAGCACCCAAAGGGACAGGGGCTATGGCTACACCTTC

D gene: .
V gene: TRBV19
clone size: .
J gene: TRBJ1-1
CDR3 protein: CASSSEMNTEAFF
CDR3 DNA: TGTGCCAGTAGTTCCGAGATGAACACTGAAGCTTTCTTT

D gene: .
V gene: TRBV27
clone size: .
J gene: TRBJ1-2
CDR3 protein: CASRGRATAIEGYTF
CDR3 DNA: TGTGCCAGCAGGGGGCGCGCGACAGCCATTGAGGGCTACACCTTC

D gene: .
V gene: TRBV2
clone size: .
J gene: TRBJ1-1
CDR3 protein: CASRRDGAFF
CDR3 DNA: TGTGCCAGCAGGCGGGACGGAGCTTTCTTT

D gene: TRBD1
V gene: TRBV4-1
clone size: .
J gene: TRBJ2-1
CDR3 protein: CASSQVQGTPYNEQFF
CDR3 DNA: TGCGCCAGCAGCCAAGTACAGGGGACCCCCTACAATGAGCAGTTCTTC

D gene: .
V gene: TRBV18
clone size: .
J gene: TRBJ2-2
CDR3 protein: CASSPRAIGNTGELFF
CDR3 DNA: TGTGCCAGCTCACCACGGGCGATCGGAAACACCGGGGAGCTGTTTTTT

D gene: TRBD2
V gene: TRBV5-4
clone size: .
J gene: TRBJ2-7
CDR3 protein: CASSLYWGGAEQYF
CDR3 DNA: TGTGCCAGCAGCTTGTATTGGGGGGGAGCCGAGCAGTACTTC

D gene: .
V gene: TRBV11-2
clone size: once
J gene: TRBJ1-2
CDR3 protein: CASSPSPASPGGYTF
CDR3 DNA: TGTGCCAGCAGCCCCAGCCCAGCCTCCCCGGGGGGCTACACCTTC

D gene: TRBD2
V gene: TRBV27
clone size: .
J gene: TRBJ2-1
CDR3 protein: CASWPLAGAYYNEQFF
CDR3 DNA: TGTGCCAGCTGGCCCCTAGCGGGCGCGTACTACAATGAGCAGTTCTTC

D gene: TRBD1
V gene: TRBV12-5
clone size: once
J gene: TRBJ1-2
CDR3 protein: CASGLGSGQGGGYTF
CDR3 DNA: TGTGCTAGTGGTTTGGGCTCCGGGCAGGGGGGCGGCTACACCTTC

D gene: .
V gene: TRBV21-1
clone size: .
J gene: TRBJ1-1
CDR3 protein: CASSNRDSDTEAFF
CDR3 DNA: TGTGCCAGCAGCAATCGGGACAGCGACACTGAAGCTTTCTTT

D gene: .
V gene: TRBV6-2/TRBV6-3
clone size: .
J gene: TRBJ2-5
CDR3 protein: CASSYPDSKVQETQYF
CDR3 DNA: TGTGCCAGCAGTTACCCGGACAGCAAAGTTCAAGAGACCCAGTACTTC

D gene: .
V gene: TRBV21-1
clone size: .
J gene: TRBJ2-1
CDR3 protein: CASSKVPDRDPYNEQFF
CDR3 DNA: TGTGCCAGCAGCAAAGTCCCGGACAGGGACCCCTACAATGAGCAGTTCTTC

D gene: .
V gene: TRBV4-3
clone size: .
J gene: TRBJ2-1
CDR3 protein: CASSQEFIGATYNEQFF
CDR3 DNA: TGCGCCAGCAGCCAAGAATTTATCGGGGCCACATACAATGAGCAGTTCTTC

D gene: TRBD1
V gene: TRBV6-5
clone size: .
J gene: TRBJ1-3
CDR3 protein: CASIGTASNGNTIYF
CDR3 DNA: TGTGCCAGCATTGGGACAGCTTCAAATGGAAACACCATATATTTT

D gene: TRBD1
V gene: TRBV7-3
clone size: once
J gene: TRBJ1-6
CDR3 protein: CASSLTGTGVSPLHF
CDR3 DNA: TGTGCCAGCAGCTTAACTGGGACAGGGGTCTCACCCCTCCACTTT

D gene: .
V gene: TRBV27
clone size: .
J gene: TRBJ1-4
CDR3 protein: CASSLSGKYNEKLFF
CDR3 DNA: TGTGCCAGCAGTTTATCAGGAAAGTACAATGAAAAACTGTTTTTT

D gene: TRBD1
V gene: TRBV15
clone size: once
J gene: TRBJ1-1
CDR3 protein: CATSTRQGNTEAFF
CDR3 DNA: TGTGCCACCAGCACTCGACAGGGGAACACTGAAGCTTTCTTT

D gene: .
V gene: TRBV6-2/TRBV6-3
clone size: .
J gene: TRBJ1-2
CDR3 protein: CASSKGVGYGYTF
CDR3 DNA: TGTGCCAGCAGTAAAGGGGTTGGCTATGGCTACACCTTC

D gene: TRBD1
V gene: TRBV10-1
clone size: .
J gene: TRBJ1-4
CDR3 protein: CASSERGDRGGEELFF
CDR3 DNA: TGCGCCAGCAGTGAGCGGGGGGACAGGGGAGGTGAGGAACTGTTTTTT

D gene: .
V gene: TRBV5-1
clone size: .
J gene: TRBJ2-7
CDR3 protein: CASSTGQFSSYEQYF
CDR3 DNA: TGCGCCAGCAGCACCGGACAGTTCAGCTCCTACGAGCAGTACTTC

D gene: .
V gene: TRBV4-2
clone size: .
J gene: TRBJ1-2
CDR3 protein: CASSQVYGGEGGYTF
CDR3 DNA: TGTGCCAGCAGCCAAGTTTACGGCGGGGAGGGCGGCTACACCTTC

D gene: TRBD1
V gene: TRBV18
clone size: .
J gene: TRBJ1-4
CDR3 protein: CASSRSQTGTNEKLFF
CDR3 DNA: TGTGCCAGCTCACGAAGTCAGACAGGGACTAATGAAAAACTGTTTTTT

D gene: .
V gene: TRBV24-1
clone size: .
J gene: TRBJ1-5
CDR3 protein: CATSDPWQGPGDQPQHF
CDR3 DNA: TGTGCCACCAGTGATCCCTGGCAGGGGCCGGGGGATCAGCCCCAGCATTTT

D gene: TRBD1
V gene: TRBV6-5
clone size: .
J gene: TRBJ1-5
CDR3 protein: CASSYSGQWTNQPQHF
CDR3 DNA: TGTGCCAGCAGTTACTCGGGACAGTGGACAAATCAGCCCCAGCATTTT

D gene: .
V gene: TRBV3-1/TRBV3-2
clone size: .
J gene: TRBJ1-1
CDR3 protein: CASSQIVEAFF
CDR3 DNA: TGTGCCAGCAGCCAGATAGTTGAAGCTTTCTTT

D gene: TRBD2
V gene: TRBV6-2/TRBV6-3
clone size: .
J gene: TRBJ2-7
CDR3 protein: CASSYPSGGVITYEQYF
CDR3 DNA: TGTGCCAGCAGTTACCCTAGCGGGGGCGTCATTACCTACGAGCAGTACTTC

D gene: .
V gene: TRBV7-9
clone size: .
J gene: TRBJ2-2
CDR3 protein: CASSLGGGRGAGELFF
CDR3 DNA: TGTGCCAGCAGCTTAGGAGGCGGGCGCGGTGCCGGGGAGCTGTTTTTT

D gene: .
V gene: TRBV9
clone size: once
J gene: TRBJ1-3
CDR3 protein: CASSTLDTGPHTIYF
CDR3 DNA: TGTGCCAGCAGCACCCTGGACACAGGGCCGCACACCATATATTTT